The clone carrying this T cell receptor (beta chain) was seen ten or more times. Its antigen remains unknown. This record belongs to a study of T cells in Graves' hyperthyroidism and ophthalmopathy. Lactation, pregnancy, other autoimmune disease or uncontrolled infection excluded patients. Diagnoses used clinical symptoms, serum thyroxine and TRAb, thyroid ultrasound and orbital computed tomography. The CDR3 consists of 15 residues. The J segment lost 4 bases and the V segment lost 3 bases, leaving 3 bases of the junction unmatched. Regions amplified from RNA transcripts were the TCR beta CDR3 regions. A set of HTBI primers served as the primers for a first-round RT-PCR of the TCR CDR3. In TCRdb, the multiplex PCR reads were re-called with MiXCR into one record per CDR3 protein. The sample carries around 420,000 distinct CDR3 sequences, around 15% recorded once. Overall study findings and caveats: Using 13 V-J features, a model discriminated ophthalmopathy from stable hyperthyroidism.

The chain has TRBV12-3 or TRBV12-4 and TRBJ1-5; 10 bases agree with TRBD1. The sequence came from a woman younger than 35 with Graves' hyperthyroidism. Sequenced material: blood. Written as DNA, the CDR3 is TGTGCCAGCAGTTTGACAGGGGGCGGAAATCAGCCCCAGCATTTT. Residues: CASSLTGGGNQPQHF.